This T cell receptor beta chain emerged from a study of blood T cell repertoires in COVID-19. Study context: Sample material is recorded as cDNA or gDNA derived from T cells, B-cell-depleted T cells, or PBMCs.

Authors' analysis steps: Researchers report that nucleated cell counts were estimated from reference gene primer amplification. TCRdb's table, derived via immunoSEQ multiplex PCR, lists solely in-frame clones and lacks some. The V and J calls and the clone size are those of that table, but D and trimming were determined from the DNA. The sample yields roughly 140,000 clones, just under 85% seen once. Study members were between about 18 and 95 years old and lived in approximately 25 US regions. This clone appeared once. The source of this sequence is a woman aged 40 to 50 who had recovered from COVID-19. Sequenced sample: PBMCs or T cells enriched from blood (not recorded which).

The CDR3 spells CAGMDRGTDTQYF. Here the CDR3 DNA reads TGTGCCGGCATGGACAGGGGAACAGATACGCAGTATTTT. J is TRBJ2-3 and V is TRBV6-5; 9 bases are shared with TRBD1. The CDR3 length is 13 residues. Looked up from germline, CDR1 is MNHEY and CDR2 is SVGAGI. The junction had 6 bases not matched to a gene; V was cut back by 11 bases and J by 3 bases.